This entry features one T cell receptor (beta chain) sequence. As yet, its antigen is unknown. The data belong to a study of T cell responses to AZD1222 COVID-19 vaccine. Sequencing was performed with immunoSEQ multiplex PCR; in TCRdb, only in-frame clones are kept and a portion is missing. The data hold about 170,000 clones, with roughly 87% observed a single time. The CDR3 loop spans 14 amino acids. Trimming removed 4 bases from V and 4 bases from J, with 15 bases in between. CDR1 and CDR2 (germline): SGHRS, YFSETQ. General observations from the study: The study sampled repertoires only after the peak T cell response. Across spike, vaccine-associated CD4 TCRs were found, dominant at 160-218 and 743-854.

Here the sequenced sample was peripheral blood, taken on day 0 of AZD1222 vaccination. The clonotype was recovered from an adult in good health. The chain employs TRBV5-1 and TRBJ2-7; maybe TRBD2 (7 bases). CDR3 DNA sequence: TGCGCCAGCAGCCGGCTAGGGGGGGCGTACGAGCAGTACTTC. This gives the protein CASSRLGGAYEQYF. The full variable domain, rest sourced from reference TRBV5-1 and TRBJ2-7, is KAGVTQTPRYLIKTRGQQVTLSCSPISGHRSVSWYQQTPGQGLQFLFEYFSETQRNKGNFPGRFSGRQFSNSRSEMNVSTLELGDSALYLCASSRLGGAYEQYFGPGTRLTVT.